This TCR beta chain was recorded in a study of vaccination and CD4 T cells after COVID-19. Across the whole study: Two doses of either BNT162b2 or mRNA-1273 vaccine were given to participants. Overlapping spike peptides served as the stimulus for the cells. These peptides came from SARS-CoV-2 and from the common cold coronaviruses HCoV-NL63, HCoV-OC43 and HCoV-229E.

Details on this clonotype: The antigen is unknown.

The treatment denotes: roughly 10-day PBMC culture with coronavirus spike peptide pools or control peptides (ViraFEST assay). CD4+ T cells that came from the unexposed donor were collected before the COVID-19 pandemic (2011-2018). Cultured CD4+ T-cell DNA underwent Oncomine TCR Beta short-read sequencing. From CD4+ T cells that had been cultured, genomic DNA was extracted. Each CDR3 protein is one row after TCRdb ran MiXCR on the PCR reads. In the table there are thousands of distinct CDR3 sequences, 28% of which are singletons. With 4 bases clipped from V and 0 bases from J, the junction kept 5 bases outside the gene matches. The CDR3 is 17 amino acids. Germline assignment: CDR1 LGHNA and CDR2 YSLEER.

This rearrangement joins TRBV4-3 to TRBJ2-1, with 11 positions matching TRBD2. The TCR sequence derives from a human donor in good health. Sequenced: CD4+ T cells from blood, cultured in vitro. For the CDR3, the DNA is TGCGCCAGCAGCCTATCTAGCGGGAGGTTCTCCTACAATGAGCAGTTCTTC. This sequence encodes CASSLSSGRFSYNEQFF.